This passage covers 26 T cell receptor beta chains from one sample sequenced in a study of neurological immune-mediated disorders. TCRdb fed the 5' RACE reads into MiXCR, producing one record per CDR3 protein. This table has some 87,000 distinct CDR3 sequences, about 13% appearing once. Sample time point: longitudinal time-point 2. The sample was PBMCs. The receptors shown here come from a female donor with HTLV-1-associated myelopathy (HAM/TSP).

This clonotype appeared many times. The V gene is TRBV11-2, the J gene TRBJ1-6; a possible D gene is TRBD1 (5 bases). V shed 4 bases and J shed 3 bases, with 10 bases lying between them. The CDR3 spans 15 residues. Germline CDR1 and CDR2: SGHAT and FQNNGV. The CDR3 sequence: CASSWGVIYNSPLHF. CDR3 nucleotide sequence: TGTGCCAGCAGCTGGGGGGTCATCTATAATTCACCCCTCCACTTT.

V gene TRBV7-9 combines with J gene TRBJ1-1, with a tentative D call TRBD1 (5 bases). The V gene's germline CDR1 is SEHNR and CDR2 FQNEAQ (reference sequence). This CDR3 region has 14 residues. Trimming stripped 4 bases from V and 1 base from J, with 10 bases between. This chain's CDR3 is CASSSRDANTEAFF. The CDR3 DNA follows: TGTGCCAGCAGCTCCAGGGATGCGAACACTGAAGCTTTCTTT.

This clonotype was counted only a few times. The V gene is TRBV2, the J gene TRBJ2-5; 7 nucleotides match TRBD1. Per the germline V gene, CDR1 is SNHLY and CDR2 is FYNNEI. Germline trimming cut 6 bases from V and 3 bases from J; bases unmatched to any gene: 1. This CDR3 is built from 12 residues. The CDR3 region is CASRGQEETQYF. For the CDR3, the DNA is TGTGCCAGCAGAGGACAGGAAGAGACCCAGTACTTC.

This clonotype was picked up many times. The chain couples TRBV5-6 to TRBJ2-3; unclear D gene. V was trimmed by 1 base and J by 7 bases, leaving 13 bases between them. The CDR3 length is 14 residues. CDR1 and CDR2 (germline): SGHDT, YYEEEE. CDR3 nucleotides: TGTGCCAGCAGCTTGATCCAGACCCAACATACGCAGTATTTT. Translation gives CASSLIQTQHTQYF.

The genes are TRBV7-9 and TRBJ2-3; D might be TRBD1 or TRBD2, each matching 5 bases. The CDR3 consists of 15 residues. CDR1 is SEHNR, CDR2 FQNEAQ, per germline (reference sequence). V was pared by 6 bases and J by 2 bases, with 15 bases between. The CDR3: CASSSQGAYTDTQYF. The CDR3 region has the DNA TGTGCCAGCAGTTCTCAGGGAGCTTACACAGATACGCAGTATTTT.

This clonotype was counted many times. The J gene is TRBJ1-4, the V gene TRBV12-3 or TRBV12-4, with D uncertain. V lost 2 bases and J 8 bases, leaving 3 bases between the germline ends. This CDR3 is 11 amino acids long. This CDR3 reads CASSLREKLFF. The CDR3 region has the DNA TGTGCCAGCAGTTTAAGGGAAAAACTGTTTTTT.

This clonotype has ten or more counts. The chain's CDR3 is CASSYSSAYSYEQYF. CDR3 DNA sequence: TGTGCCAGCAGTTACTCCAGTGCTTACTCCTACGAGCAGTACTTC. V gene TRBV6-5 combines with J gene TRBJ2-7; D is unclear. Germline V gene lookup returns CDR1 MNHEY and CDR2 SVGAGI. The CDR3 spans 15 residues. With 0 bases removed from V and 0 bases from J, the gap between germline ends came to 9 bases.

Of note for this clonotype: Given a much more abundant clone one base away, this may be a read error. The chain has TRBV7-9 and TRBJ2-3, with D perhaps TRBD1 or TRBD2 (5 bases each). Trimming left V 7 bases short and J 1 base short, with 12 bases between. The CDR3 spans 14 residues. The germline CDR1 and CDR2 sequences are SEHNR and FQNEAQ (reference sequence). CDR3 coding DNA: TGTGCCAGCAATATCAGAGGGGGCACAGATACGCAGTATTTT. This encodes CASNIRGGTDTQYF.

This clonotype was counted many times. CDR3 bases: TGTGCCAGCAGCTTTGGTGCCGGGGCAGGCATCAATCAGCCCCAGCATTTT. Translating gives CASSFGAGAGINQPQHF. The chain recombines TRBV7-9 with TRBJ1-5; maybe TRBD1 (5 bases). Per germline, CDR1 SEHNR and CDR2 FQNEAQ (reference sequence). V dropped 3 bases and J dropped 3 bases, with 18 bases sitting between them. The CDR3 is made up of 17 amino acids.

This clonotype was seen ten or more times. The chain carries TRBV2 and TRBJ1-1; D possibly corresponds to TRBD1 (5 bases). Trimming left V 6 bases short and J 1 base short, with 9 bases between. CDR3 size: 13 residues. Germline V gene data show CDR1 as SNHLY and CDR2 as FYNNEI. The CDR3 reads CASRDQGNTEAFF. CDR3 DNA sequence: TGTGCCAGCAGGGACCAGGGGAACACTGAAGCTTTCTTT.

Note on this clonotype: Being one base from a much bigger clone, this may be a read error. This chain uses TRBV12-3 or TRBV12-4 with TRBJ1-1; 8 positions agree with TRBD1. The CDR3 sequence is 15 residues long. Trimming removed 8 bases from V and 1 base from J; junction bases left unmatched: 9. CDR3 residues: CASANQQGENTEAFF. The CDR3, as DNA: TGTGCCAGCGCGAACCAACAGGGGGAGAACACTGAAGCTTTCTTT.

This clonotype was seen ten or more times. This rearrangement joins TRBV15 to TRBJ1-2, with 7 bases lining up with TRBD1. The junction had 13 bases not matched to a gene; V was cut back by 0 bases and J by 0 bases. The CDR3 spans 19 residues. The germline V gene encodes CDR1 LNHNV and CDR2 YYDKDF (reference sequence). The CDR3: CATSRDLRQGFSANYGYTF. CDR3 nucleotide sequence: TGTGCCACCAGCAGAGATCTGCGACAGGGATTCTCAGCTAACTATGGCTACACCTTC.

This clonotype was seen many times. The DNA of the CDR3 is TGTGCTAGTGGTTTGCTTTTTGGCGGGGAGCTGTTTTTT. Its protein is CASGLLFGGELFF. The chain employs TRBV12-5 and TRBJ2-2; no definite D call. The CDR3 covers 13 residues. V was cut by 2 bases and J by 7 bases, with 8 bases left in between. In germline, CDR1 is LGHNT, CDR2 FRNRAP.

This sequence joins TRBV18 and TRBJ2-5; D call uncertain. The CDR3 length is 13 residues. Trimming stripped 3 bases from V and 1 base from J, with 6 bases between. Per germline, CDR1 KGHSH and CDR2 LQKENI. CDR3 in amino acids: CASSPNVQETQYF. For the CDR3, the DNA is TGTGCCAGCTCACCGAATGTCCAAGAGACCCAGTACTTC.

Comments on this clonotype: A single base separates this from a much larger clone, so it may be a read error. The rearrangement joins TRBV7-9 to TRBJ2-1; 8 bases line up with TRBD1. V lost 5 bases and J lost 10; bases outside the gene matches: 4. The length of the CDR3 is 12 residues. CDR1 and CDR2 (germline): SEHNR, FQNEAQ (reference sequence). This CDR3 is CASSRTGPEQFF. CDR3 in DNA: TGTGCCAGCAGCAGGACAGGGCCCGAGCAGTTCTTC.

At least ten counts were recorded for this clonotype. This chain connects TRBV20-1 to TRBJ1-4; no definite D call. CDR1 is DFQATT, CDR2 SNEGSKA, per germline (reference sequence). V lost 1 base, J lost 3 bases, and 6 bases lay in between. This CDR3 is 13 amino acids long. CDR3 nucleotide sequence: TGCAGTGCTAGAGTAGGACCTAATGAAAAACTGTTTTTT. Its protein product is CSARVGPNEKLFF.

This clonotype was counted at least ten times. V and J are TRBV5-1 and TRBJ1-5; D is undetermined. The germline V gene has CDR1 SGHRS and CDR2 YFSETQ. Trimming pared 3 bases from V and 0 bases from J, leaving 13 bases between. The CDR3 spans 16 residues. The CDR3 sequence is CASSWGFGDSNQPQHF. The CDR3 nucleotides are TGCGCCAGCAGCTGGGGATTCGGGGATAGCAATCAGCCCCAGCATTTT. Combining the CDR3 with reference TRBV5-1 and TRBJ1-5 gives the whole variable domain KAGVTQTPRYLIKTRGQQVTLSCSPISGHRSVSWYQQTPGQGLQFLFEYFSETQRNKGNFPGRFSGRQFSNSRSEMNVSTLELGDSALYLCASSWGFGDSNQPQHFGDGTRLSIL.

This clonotype was recorded many times. The rearrangement joins TRBV5-1 to TRBJ2-2; unclear D gene. The CDR3 length is 12 residues. V was cut by 0 bases and J by 7 bases, with 4 bases left in between. CDR1 is SGHRS and CDR2 is YFSETQ in the germline V gene. This chain's CDR3 is CASSLDGGELFF. In nucleotides, the CDR3 is TGCGCCAGCAGCTTGGATGGCGGGGAGCTGTTTTTT.

In this sample, this clonotype turned up many times. The rearrangement joins TRBV28 to TRBJ2-3; D unclear. V was cut by 6 bases and J by 0 bases, with 7 bases left in between. CDR1 is MDHEN and CDR2 is SYDVKM in the germline V gene. The CDR3 is 13 amino acids. Here the CDR3 DNA reads TGTGCCAGCAGCCGCTCTAGCACAGATACGCAGTATTTT. Its protein product is CASSRSSTDTQYF.

This clonotype was counted many times. The chain uses TRBV4-2 and TRBJ2-3; D is unclear. Germline V gene data show CDR1 as LGHNA and CDR2 as YNFKEQ. The V end lost 1 base, the J end lost 0 bases, and 8 bases lay between the germline ends. The CDR3 contains 15 residues. The CDR3 DNA reads as TGTGCCAGCAGCCAAGCCCCTCTAAGCACAGATACGCAGTATTTT. It is translated as CASSQAPLSTDTQYF.

This clonotype came up many times. The chain combines TRBV28 with TRBJ2-1; the D gene is possibly TRBD2 (5 bases). CDR3 length: 13 amino acids. Trimming took 7 bases from V and 3 from J, leaving 10 bases between them. Per germline, CDR1 MDHEN and CDR2 SYDVKM. The CDR3 spells CASIQRFYNEQFF. The CDR3 coding sequence is TGTGCCAGCATTCAGCGGTTCTACAATGAGCAGTTCTTC.

This clonotype has a count of ten or more. The gene calls are TRBV5-5 and TRBJ2-1; the D gene is possibly TRBD2 (5 bases). The V gene lost 2 bases and the J gene lost 2 bases, with 11 bases spanning the gap. The V gene's germline CDR1 is SGHKS and CDR2 YYEKEE (reference sequence). The CDR3 has 15 residues. CDR3 sequence reads: CASSFVTGTYNEQFF. CDR3 coding DNA: TGTGCCAGCAGCTTTGTAACGGGGACCTACAATGAGCAGTTCTTC.

This clonotype was detected ten times or more. The CDR3 nucleotides read TGCGCCAGCAGCTTAATCTCGGGACACCGCTACGAGCAGTACTTC. Translation: CASSLISGHRYEQYF. This chain joins TRBV5-1 and TRBJ2-7, with D tentatively TRBD1 (6 bases). This CDR3 has 15 amino acids. Trimming left V 2 bases short and J 3 bases short, with 15 bases between. Germline V gene data show CDR1 as SGHRS and CDR2 as YFSETQ.

This clonotype has ten or more counts. This chain uses TRBV10-3 with TRBJ1-2; TRBD1 aligns across 12 bases. This CDR3 region has 14 residues. J lost 4 bases, V lost 11 bases, and 8 bases had no gene match. From germline, CDR1 is ENHRY and CDR2 SYGVKD. This CDR3 is CAAQGQGASYGYTF. The CDR3 bases are TGTGCCGCCCAGGGACAGGGGGCTAGCTATGGCTACACCTTC.

This clonotype was observed many times. The chain employs TRBV21-1 and TRBJ2-1; the D call in the table, TRBD2, was not verified against the DNA. TRBV21-1 is noted as a pseudogene. The CDR3 is 13 residues long. CDR3: CASTSGGHNEQFF. The CDR3 nucleotides read TGTGCCAGTACTAGCGGGGGCCACAATGAGCAGTTCTTC.

This clonotype was detected many times. The chain is built from TRBV20-1 and TRBJ2-1, with TRBD1 identical over 7 bases. This CDR3 comprises 14 residues. Looked up from germline, CDR1 is DFQATT and CDR2 is SNEGSKA (reference sequence). Trimming cost V 3 bases and J 5 bases; bases outside gene matches: 7. The chain's CDR3 is CSASRDSSNNEQFF. The DNA of the CDR3 is TGCAGTGCTAGCCGGGACAGCAGCAACAATGAGCAGTTCTTC.